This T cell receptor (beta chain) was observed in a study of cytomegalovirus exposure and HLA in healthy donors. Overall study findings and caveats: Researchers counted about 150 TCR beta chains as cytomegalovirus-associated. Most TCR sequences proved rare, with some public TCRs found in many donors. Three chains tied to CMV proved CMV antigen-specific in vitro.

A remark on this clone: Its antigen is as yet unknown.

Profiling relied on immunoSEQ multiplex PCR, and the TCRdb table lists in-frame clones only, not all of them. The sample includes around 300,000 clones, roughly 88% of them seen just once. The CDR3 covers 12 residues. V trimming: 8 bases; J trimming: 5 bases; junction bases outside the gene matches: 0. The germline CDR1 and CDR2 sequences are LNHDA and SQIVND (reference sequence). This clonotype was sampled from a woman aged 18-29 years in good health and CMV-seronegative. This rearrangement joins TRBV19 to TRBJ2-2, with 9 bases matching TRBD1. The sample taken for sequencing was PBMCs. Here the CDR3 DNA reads TGTGCCAGTGGACAGGGGACCGGGGAGCTGTTTTTT. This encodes CASGQGTGELFF.